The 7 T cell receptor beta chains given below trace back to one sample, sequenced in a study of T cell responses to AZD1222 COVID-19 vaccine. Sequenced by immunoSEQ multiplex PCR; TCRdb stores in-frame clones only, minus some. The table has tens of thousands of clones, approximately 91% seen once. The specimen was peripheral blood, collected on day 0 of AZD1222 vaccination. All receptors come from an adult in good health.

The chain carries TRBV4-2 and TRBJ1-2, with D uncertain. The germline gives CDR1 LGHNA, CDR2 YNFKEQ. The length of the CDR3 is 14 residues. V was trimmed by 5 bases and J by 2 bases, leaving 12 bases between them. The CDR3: CASSARVGNYGYTF. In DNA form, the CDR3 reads TGTGCCAGCAGCGCCCGGGTCGGCAACTATGGCTACACCTTC.

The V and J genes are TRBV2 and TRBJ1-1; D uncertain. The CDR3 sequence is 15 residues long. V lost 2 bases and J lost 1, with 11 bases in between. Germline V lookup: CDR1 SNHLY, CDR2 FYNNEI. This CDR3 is CASSETRRSNTEAFF. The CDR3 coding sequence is TGTGCCAGCAGTGAAACGCGGCGGTCGAACACTGAAGCTTTCTTT.

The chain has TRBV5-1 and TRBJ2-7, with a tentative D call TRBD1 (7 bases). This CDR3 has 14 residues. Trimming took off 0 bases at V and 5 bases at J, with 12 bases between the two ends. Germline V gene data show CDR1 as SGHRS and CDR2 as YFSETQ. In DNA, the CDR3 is TGCGCCAGCAGCTTGGTCTCCAGGGGGGACGAGCAGTACTTC. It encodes CASSLVSRGDEQYF. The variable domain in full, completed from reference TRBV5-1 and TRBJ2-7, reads KAGVTQTPRYLIKTRGQQVTLSCSPISGHRSVSWYQQTPGQGLQFLFEYFSETQRNKGNFPGRFSGRQFSNSRSEMNVSTLELGDSALYLCASSLVSRGDEQYFGPGTRLTVT.

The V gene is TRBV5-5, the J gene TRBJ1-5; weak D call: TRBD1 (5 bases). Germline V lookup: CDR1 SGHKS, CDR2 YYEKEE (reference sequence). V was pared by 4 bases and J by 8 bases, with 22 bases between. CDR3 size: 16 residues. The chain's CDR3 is CASSLWGGSVREPQHF. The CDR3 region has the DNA TGTGCCAGCAGCCTCTGGGGGGGTTCGGTTCGGGAGCCCCAGCATTTT.

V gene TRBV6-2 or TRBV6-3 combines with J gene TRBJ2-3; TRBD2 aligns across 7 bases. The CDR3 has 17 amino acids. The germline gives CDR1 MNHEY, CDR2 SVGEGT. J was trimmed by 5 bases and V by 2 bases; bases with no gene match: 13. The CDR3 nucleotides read TGTGCCAGCAGTTACGCCGAATCCGGGACTACGGTAGATACGCAGTATTTT. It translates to CASSYAESGTTVDTQYF.

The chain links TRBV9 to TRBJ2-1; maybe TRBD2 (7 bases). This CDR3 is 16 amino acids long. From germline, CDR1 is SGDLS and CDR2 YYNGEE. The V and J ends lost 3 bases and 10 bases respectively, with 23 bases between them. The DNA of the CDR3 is TGTGCCAGCAGCGGCCGAGGGGGGGCCCAACCAAACGAGCAGTTCTTC. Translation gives CASSGRGGAQPNEQFF.

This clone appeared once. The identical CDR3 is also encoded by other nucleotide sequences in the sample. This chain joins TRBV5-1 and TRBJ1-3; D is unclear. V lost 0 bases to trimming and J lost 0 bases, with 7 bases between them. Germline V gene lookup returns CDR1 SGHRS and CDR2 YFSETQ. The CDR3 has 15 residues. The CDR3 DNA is TGCGCCAGCAGCTTGGAAGCCAGCTCTGGAAACACCATATATTTT. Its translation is CASSLEASSGNTIYF. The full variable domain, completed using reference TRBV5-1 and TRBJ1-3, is KAGVTQTPRYLIKTRGQQVTLSCSPISGHRSVSWYQQTPGQGLQFLFEYFSETQRNKGNFPGRFSGRQFSNSRSEMNVSTLELGDSALYLCASSLEASSGNTIYFGEGSWLTVV.